This TCR beta chain was obtained from a study of cytomegalovirus exposure and HLA in healthy donors. Overall study results and limits: Researchers catalogued roughly 170 TCR beta chains as cytomegalovirus-associated.

The PCR had 60 Vbeta and 13 Jbeta primers. Method: immunoSEQ multiplex PCR; TCRdb's copy keeps in-frame clones and lacks some. The repertoire holds some 140,000 clones, with roughly 80% as singletons. CDR1 SGHVS and CDR2 FQNEAQ come from the germline V gene. V was cut by 10 bases and J by 8 bases, with 14 bases left in between. There are 12 residues in the CDR3. Comments on this clone: What it recognizes is unknown.

The rearrangement links TRBV7-8 to TRBJ1-4, with no clear D. Sequenced material: PBMCs. The receptor was isolated from a woman aged 40 to 55 in good health and CMV-seronegative. The CDR3 loop reads CATSREQEKLFF. The CDR3 DNA is TGTGCCACCTCCCGGGAGCAAGAAAAACTGTTTTTT.